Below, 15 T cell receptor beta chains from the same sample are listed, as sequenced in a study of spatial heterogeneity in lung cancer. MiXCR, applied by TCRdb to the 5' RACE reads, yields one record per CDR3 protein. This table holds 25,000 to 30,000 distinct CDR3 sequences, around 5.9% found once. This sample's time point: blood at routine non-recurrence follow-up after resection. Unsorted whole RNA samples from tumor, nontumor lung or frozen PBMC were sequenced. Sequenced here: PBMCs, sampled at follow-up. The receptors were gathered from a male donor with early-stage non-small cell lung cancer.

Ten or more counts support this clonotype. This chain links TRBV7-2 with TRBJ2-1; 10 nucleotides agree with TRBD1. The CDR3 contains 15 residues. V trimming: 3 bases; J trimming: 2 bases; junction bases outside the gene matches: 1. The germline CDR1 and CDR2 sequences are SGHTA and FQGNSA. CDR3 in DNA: TGTGCCAGCAGCTTGGGACAGGGGACCTACAATGAGCAGTTCTTC. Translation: CASSLGQGTYNEQFF.

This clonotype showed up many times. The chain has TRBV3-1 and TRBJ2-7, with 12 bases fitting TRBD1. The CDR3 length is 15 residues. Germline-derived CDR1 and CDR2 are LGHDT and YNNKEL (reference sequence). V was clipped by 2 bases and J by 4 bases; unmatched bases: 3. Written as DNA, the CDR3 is TGTGCCAGCAGCCAACCGGGACAGGGGGCTTACGAGCAGTACTTC. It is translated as CASSQPGQGAYEQYF.

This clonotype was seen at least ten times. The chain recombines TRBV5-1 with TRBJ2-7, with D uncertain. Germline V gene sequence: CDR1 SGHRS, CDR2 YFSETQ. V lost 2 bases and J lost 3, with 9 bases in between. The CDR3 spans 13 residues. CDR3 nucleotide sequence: TGCGCCAGCAGCTTAAGCATAAGCTACGAGCAGTACTTC. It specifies CASSLSISYEQYF.

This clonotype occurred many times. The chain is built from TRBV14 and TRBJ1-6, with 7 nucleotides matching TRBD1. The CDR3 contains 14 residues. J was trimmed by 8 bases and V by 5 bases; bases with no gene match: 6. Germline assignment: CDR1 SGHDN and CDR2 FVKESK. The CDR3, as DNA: TGTGCCAGCAGCTCCCAGACAGGGTATTCACCCCTCCACTTT. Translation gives CASSSQTGYSPLHF.

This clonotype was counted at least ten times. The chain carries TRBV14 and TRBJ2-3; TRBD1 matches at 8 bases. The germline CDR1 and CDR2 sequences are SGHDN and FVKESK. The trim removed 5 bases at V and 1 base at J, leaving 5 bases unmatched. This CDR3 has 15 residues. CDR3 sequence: CASSKTGVRTDTQYF. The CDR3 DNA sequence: TGTGCCAGCAGCAAGACAGGGGTACGCACAGATACGCAGTATTTT.

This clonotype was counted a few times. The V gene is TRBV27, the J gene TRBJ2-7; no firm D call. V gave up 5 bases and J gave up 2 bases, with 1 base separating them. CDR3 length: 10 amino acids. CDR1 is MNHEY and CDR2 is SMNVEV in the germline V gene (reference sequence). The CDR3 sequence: CASSPYEQYV. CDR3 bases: TGTGCCAGCAGTCCCTACGAGCAGTACGTC.

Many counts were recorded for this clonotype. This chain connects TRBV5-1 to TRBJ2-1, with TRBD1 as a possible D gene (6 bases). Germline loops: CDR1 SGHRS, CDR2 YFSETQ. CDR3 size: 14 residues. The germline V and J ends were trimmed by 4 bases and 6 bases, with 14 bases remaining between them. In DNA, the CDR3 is TGCGCCAGCAGCGTTGGACAGTTCGGCAATGAGCAGTTCTTC. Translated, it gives CASSVGQFGNEQFF.

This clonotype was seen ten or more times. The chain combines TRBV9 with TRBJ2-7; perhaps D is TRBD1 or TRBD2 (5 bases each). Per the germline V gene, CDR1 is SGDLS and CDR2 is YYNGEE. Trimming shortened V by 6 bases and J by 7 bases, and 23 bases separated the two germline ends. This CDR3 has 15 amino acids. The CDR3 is CASTRGTGEQEEQYF. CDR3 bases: TGTGCCAGCACCCGTGGAACCGGGGAACAGGAGGAGCAGTACTTC.

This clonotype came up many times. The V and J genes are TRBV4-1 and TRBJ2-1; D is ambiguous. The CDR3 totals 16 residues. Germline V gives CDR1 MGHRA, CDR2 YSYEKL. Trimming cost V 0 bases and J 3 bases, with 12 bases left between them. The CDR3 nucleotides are TGCGCCAGCAGCCAAGAGTTCGGGCTGCACTACAATGAGCAGTTCTTC. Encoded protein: CASSQEFGLHYNEQFF.

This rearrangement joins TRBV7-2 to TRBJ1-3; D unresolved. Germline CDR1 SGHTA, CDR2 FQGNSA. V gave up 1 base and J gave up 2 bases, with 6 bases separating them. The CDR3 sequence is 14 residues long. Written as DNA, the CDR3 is TGTGCCAGCAGCTTAGAGCGTGCTGGAAACACCATATATTTT. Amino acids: CASSLERAGNTIYF.

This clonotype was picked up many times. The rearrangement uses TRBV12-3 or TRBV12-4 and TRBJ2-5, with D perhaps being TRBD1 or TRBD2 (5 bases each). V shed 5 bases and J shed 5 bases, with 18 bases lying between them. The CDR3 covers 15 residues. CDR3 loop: CASSPPSGHGETQYF. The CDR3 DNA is TGTGCCAGCAGTCCCCCGTCGGGGCACGGGGAGACCCAGTACTTC.

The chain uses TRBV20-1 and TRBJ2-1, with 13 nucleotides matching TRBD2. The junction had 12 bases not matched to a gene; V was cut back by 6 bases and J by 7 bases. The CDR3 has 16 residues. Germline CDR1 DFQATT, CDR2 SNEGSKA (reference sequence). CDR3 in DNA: TGCAGTGCCCCGGGCCCGACTAGCGGGAGGTTAAATGAGCAGTTCTTC. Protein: CSAPGPTSGRLNEQFF.

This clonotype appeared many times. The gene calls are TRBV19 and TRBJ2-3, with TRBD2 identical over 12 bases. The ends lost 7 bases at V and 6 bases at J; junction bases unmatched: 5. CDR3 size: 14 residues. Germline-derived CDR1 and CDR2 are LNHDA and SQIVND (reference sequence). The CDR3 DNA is TGTGCCAGTACCTCACTAGCGGGGGGTGATACGCAGTATTTT. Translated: CASTSLAGGDTQYF.

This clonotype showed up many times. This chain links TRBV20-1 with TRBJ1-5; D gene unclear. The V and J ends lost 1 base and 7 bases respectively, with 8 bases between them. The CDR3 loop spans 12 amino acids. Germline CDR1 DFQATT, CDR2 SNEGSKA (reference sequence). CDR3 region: CSARAPPQPQHF. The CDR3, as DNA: TGCAGTGCTAGAGCCCCTCCCCAGCCCCAGCATTTT.

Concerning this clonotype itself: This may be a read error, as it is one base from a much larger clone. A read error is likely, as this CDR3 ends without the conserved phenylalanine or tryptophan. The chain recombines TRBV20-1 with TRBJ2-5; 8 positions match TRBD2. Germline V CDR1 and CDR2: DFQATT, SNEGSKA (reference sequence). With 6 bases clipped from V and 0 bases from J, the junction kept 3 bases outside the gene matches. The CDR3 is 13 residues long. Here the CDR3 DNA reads TGCAGTGCCCAGACTAGCGACCAAGAGACCCAGTACTAC. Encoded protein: CSAQTSDQETQYY.